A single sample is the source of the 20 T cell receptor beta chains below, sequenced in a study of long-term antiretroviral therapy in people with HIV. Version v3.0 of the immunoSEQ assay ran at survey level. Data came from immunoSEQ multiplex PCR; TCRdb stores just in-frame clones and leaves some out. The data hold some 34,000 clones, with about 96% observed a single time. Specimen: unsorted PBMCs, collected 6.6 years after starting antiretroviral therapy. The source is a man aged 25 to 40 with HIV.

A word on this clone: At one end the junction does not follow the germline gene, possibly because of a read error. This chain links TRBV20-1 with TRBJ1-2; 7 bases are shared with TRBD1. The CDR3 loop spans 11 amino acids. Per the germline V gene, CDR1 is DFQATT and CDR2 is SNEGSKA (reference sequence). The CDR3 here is CSLGTDYDYTF. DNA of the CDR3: TGCAGTCTCGGGACAGACTATGACTACACCTTC.

The CDR3 DNA reads TGTGCCAGCAGTTACCTCCCTTTGAACACTGAAGCTTTCTTT. Protein sequence: CASSYLPLNTEAFF. The chain couples TRBV6-5 to TRBJ1-1, with D unclear. V gave up 2 bases and J gave up 0 bases, with 7 bases separating them. Germline assignment: CDR1 MNHEY and CDR2 SVGAGI. The CDR3 consists of 14 residues.

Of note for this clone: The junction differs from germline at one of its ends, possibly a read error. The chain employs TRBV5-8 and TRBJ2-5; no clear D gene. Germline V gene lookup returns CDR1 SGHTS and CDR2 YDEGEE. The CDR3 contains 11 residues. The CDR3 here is CASSSSLVEDF. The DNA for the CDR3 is TGTGCCAGCAGCTCTTCACTTGTCGAGGACTTC.

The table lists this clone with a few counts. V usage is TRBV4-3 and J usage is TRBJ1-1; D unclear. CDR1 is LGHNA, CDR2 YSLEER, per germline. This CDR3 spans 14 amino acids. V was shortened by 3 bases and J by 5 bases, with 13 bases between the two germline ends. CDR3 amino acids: CASSQTRGYTEAFF. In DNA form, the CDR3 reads TGCGCCAGCAGCCAGACGAGAGGATATACTGAAGCTTTCTTT.

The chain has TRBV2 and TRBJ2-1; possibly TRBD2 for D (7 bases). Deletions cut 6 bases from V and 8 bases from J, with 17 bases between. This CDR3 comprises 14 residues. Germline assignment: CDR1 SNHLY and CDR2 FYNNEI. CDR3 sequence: CASRGPGGIHEQFF. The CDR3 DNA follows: TGTGCCAGCAGGGGGCCGGGGGGCATCCATGAGCAGTTCTTC.

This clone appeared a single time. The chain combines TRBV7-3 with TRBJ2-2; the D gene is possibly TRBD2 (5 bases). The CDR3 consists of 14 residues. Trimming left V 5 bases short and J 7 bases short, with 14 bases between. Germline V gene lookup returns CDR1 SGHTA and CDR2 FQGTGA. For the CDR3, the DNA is TGTGCCAGCAGCCCACTGCTAGCAGGCGGGGAGCTGTTTTTT. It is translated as CASSPLLAGGELFF.

CDR3 in amino acids: CASSQEDSYTEAFF. CDR3 in DNA: TGCGCCAGCAGCCAGGAAGACAGCTACACTGAAGCTTTCTTT. The chain recombines TRBV4-1 with TRBJ1-1; tentative D call: TRBD1 (5 bases). V lost 3 bases, J lost 3 bases, and 11 bases lay in between. CDR3 length equals 14 residues. Per germline, CDR1 MGHRA and CDR2 YSYEKL.

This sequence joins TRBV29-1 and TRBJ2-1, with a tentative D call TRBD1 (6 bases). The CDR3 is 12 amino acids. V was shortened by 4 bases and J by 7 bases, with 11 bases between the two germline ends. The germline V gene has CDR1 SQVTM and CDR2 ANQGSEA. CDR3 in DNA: TGCAGCGTTGTCAGGGGCGCTAATGAGCAGTTCTTC. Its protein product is CSVVRGANEQFF.

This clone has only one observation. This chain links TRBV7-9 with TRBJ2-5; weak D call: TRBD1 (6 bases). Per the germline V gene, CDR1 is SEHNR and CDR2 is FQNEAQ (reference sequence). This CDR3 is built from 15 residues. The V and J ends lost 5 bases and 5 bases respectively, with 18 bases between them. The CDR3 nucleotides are TGTGCCAGCAGCCAGAGACAGGTCCGATGGGAGACCCAGTACTTC. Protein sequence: CASSQRQVRWETQYF. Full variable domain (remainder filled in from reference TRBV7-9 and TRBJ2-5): DTGVSQNPRHKITKRGQNVTFRCDPISEHNRLYWYRQTLGQGPEFLTYFQNEAQLEKSRLLSDRFSAERPKGSFSTLEIQRTEQGDSAMYLCASSQRQVRWETQYFGPGTRLLVL.

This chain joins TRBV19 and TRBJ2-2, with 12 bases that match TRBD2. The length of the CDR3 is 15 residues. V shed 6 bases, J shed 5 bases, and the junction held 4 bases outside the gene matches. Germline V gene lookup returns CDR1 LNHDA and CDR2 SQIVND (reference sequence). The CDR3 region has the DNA TGTGCCAGTAGAAAGACTAGCGGGAGTACCGGGGAGCTGTTTTTT. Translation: CASRKTSGSTGELFF.

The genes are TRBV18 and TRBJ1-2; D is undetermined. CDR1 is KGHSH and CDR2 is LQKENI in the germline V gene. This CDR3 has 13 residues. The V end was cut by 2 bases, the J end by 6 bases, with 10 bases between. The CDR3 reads CASSPKAVDGYTF. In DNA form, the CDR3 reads TGTGCCAGCTCACCAAAGGCTGTGGATGGCTACACCTTC.

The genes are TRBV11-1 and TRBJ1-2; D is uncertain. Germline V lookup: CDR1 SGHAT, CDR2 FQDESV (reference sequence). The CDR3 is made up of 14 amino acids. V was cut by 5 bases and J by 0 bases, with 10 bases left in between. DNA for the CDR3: TGTGCCAGCAGCGCGACGGGAGCTAACTATGGCTACACCTTC. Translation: CASSATGANYGYTF.

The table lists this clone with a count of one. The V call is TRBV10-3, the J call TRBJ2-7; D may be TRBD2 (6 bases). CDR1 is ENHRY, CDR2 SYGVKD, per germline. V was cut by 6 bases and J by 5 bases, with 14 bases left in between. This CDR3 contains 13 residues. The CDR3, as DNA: TGTGCCATCAGGGGGGAGGAGCGCCACGAGCAGTACTTC. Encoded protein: CAIRGEERHEQYF.

The CDR3 nucleotides read TGTGCCTGGATCCCTTCGAGCTCCTACGAGCAGTACTTC. Protein product: CAWIPSSSYEQYF. The chain carries TRBV30 and TRBJ2-7; D gene unclear. Germline V lookup: CDR1 GTSNPN, CDR2 SVGIG (reference sequence). CDR3 length: 13 residues. V was trimmed by 4 bases and J by 0 bases, leaving 10 bases between them.

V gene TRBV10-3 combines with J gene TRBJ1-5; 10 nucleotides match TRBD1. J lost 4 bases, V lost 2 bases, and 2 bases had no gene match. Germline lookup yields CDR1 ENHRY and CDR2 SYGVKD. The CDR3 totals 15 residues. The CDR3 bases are TGTGCCATCAGTGAGGGACAGGGGGGAAATCAGCCCCAGCATTTT. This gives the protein CAISEGQGGNQPQHF.

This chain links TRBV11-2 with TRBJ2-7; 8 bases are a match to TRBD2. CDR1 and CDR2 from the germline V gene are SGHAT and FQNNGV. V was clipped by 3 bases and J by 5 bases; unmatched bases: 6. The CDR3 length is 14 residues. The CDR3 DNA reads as TGTGCCAGCAGCTTGAGCGGGGGAGCGAACGAGCAGTACTTC. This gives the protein CASSLSGGANEQYF.

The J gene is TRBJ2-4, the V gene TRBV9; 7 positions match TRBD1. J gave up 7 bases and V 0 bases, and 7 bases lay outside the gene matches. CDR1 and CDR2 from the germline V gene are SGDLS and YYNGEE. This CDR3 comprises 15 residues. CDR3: CASSVEGGSGNIQYF. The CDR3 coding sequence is TGTGCCAGCAGCGTAGAAGGGGGCTCTGGGAACATTCAGTACTTC.

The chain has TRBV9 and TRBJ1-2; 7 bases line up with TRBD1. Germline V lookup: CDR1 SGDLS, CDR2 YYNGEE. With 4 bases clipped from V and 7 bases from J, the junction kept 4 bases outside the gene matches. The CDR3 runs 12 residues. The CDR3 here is CASSSTGSGYTF. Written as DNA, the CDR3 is TGTGCCAGCAGCTCGACAGGGAGTGGCTACACCTTC. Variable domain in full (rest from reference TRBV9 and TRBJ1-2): DSGVTQTPKHLITATGQRVTLRCSPRSGDLSVYWYQQSLDQGLQFLIQYYNGEERAKGNILERFSAQQFPDLHSELNLSSLELGDSALYFCASSSTGSGYTFGSGTRLTVV.

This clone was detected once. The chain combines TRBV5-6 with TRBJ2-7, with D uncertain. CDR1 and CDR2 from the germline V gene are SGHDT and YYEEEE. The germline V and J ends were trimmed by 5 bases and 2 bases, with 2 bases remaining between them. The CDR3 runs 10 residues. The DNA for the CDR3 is TGTGCCAGCAGACCCTACGAGCAGTACTTC. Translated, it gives CASRPYEQYF.

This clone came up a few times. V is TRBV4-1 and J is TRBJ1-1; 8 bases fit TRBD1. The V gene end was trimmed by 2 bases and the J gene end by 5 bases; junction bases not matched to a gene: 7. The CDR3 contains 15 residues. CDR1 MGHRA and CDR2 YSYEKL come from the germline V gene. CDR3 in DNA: TGCGCCAGCAGCCAATCCCAGGGGGCGACGACTGAAGCTTTCTTT. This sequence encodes CASSQSQGATTEAFF.